This T cell receptor beta chain originates from a study of cytomegalovirus exposure and HLA in healthy donors. This clone was detected only a few times. The antigen is undetermined. Deletions cut 0 bases from V and 15 bases from J, with 21 bases between. This CDR3 spans 15 amino acids. In germline, CDR1 is MNHNS, CDR2 SASEGT. It was with 60 Vbeta and 13 Jbeta primers that the PCR ran. TCRdb's copy holds only in-frame clones and misses some; the assay was immunoSEQ multiplex PCR. The sample has tens of thousands of clones, 67% seen once. Regarding the study as a whole: Most TCR sequences were uncommon, yet certain public TCRs appeared in many donors. Across HLA loci, a later analysis found differing TCR association rates, with DRB1 most and HLA-C fewest.

The chain combines TRBV6-1 with TRBJ1-5, with D maybe TRBD1 (6 bases). The clonotype was recovered from a man younger than 45 in good health and CMV-seronegative. Sequenced material: PBMCs. The CDR3 protein is CASSEAWQGLGLWHF. DNA of the CDR3: TGTGCCAGCAGTGAAGCGTGGCAGGGGTTGGGTTTATGGCATTTT.